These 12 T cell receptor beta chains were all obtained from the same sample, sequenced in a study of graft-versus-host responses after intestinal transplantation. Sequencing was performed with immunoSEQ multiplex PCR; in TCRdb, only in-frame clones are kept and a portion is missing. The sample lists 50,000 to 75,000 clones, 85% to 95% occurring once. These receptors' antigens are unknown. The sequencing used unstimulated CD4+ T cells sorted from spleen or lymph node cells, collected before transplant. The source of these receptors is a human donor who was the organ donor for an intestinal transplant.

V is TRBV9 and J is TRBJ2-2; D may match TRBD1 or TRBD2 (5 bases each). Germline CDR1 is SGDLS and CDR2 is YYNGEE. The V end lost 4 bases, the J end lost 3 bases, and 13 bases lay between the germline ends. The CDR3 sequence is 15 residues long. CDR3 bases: TGTGCCAGCAGCCCTCTTGGGGGAGACACCGGGGAGCTGTTTTTT. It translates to CASSPLGGDTGELFF. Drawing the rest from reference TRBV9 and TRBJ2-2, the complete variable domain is DSGVTQTPKHLITATGQRVTLRCSPRSGDLSVYWYQQSLDQGLQFLIQYYNGEERAKGNILERFSAQQFPDLHSELNLSSLELGDSALYFCASSPLGGDTGELFFGEGSRLTVL.

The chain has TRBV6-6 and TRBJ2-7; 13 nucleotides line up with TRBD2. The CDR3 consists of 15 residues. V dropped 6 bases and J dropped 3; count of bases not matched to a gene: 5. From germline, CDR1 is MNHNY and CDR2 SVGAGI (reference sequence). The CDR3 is CASRYRLAGGYEQYF. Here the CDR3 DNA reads TGTGCCAGCAGATACAGACTAGCGGGGGGCTACGAGCAGTACTTC.

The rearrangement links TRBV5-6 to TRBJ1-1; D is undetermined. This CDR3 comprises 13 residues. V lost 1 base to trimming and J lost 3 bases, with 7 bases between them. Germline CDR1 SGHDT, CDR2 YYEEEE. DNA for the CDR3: TGTGCCAGCAGCTTGAGAGGGTACACTGAAGCTTTCTTT. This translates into CASSLRGYTEAFF.

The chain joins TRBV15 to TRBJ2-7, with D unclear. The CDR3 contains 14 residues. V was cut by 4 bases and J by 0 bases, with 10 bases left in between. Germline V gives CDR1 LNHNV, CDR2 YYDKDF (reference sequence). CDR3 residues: CATSTDPSSYEQYF. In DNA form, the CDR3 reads TGTGCCACCAGCACCGATCCGAGCTCCTACGAGCAGTACTTC.

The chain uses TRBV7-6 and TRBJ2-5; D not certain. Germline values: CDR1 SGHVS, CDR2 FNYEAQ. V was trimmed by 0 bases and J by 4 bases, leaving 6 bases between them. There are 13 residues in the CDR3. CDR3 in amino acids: CASSLASVETQYF. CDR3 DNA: TGTGCCAGCAGCTTAGCCAGCGTAGAGACCCAGTACTTC.

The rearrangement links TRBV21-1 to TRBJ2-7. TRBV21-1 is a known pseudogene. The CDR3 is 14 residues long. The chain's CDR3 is CASSKRQGGYEQYF. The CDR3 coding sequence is TGTGCCAGCAGCAAAAGGCAGGGGGGGTACGAGCAGTACTTC.

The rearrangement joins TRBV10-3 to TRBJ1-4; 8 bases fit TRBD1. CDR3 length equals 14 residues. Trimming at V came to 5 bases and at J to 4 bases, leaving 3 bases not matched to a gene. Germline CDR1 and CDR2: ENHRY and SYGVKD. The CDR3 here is CAISPQGDNEKLFF. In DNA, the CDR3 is TGTGCCATCAGTCCACAGGGGGATAATGAAAAACTGTTTTTT.

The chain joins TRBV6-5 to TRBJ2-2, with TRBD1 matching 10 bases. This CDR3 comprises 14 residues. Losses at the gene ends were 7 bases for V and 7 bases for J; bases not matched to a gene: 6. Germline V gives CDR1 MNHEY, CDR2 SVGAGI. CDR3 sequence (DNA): TGTGCCAGCACTAAGACAGGGGGCTACGGGGAGCTGTTTTTT. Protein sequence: CASTKTGGYGELFF.

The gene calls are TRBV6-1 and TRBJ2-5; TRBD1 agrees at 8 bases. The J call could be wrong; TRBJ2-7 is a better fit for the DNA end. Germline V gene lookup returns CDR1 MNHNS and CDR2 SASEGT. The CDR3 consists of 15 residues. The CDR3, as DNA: TGTGCCAGCAGCTGGGTGGGGACAGGACCCTACGAGCAGTACTTC. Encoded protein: CASSWVGTGPYEQYF.

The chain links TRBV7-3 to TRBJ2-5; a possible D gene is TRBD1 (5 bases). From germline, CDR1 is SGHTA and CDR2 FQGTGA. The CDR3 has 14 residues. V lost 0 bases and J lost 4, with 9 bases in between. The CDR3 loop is CASSLTGVGETQYF. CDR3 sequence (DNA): TGTGCCAGCAGCTTAACAGGGGTAGGAGAGACCCAGTACTTC.

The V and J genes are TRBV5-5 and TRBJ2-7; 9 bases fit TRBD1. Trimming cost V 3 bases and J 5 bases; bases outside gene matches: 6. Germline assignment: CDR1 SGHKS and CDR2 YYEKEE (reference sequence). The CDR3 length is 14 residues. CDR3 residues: CASSSGGTGNEQYF. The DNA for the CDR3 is TGTGCCAGCAGCTCTGGTGGGACAGGGAACGAGCAGTACTTC.

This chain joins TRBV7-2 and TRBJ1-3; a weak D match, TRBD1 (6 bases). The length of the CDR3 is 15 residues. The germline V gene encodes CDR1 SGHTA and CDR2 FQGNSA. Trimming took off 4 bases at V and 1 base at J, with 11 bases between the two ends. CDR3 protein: CASSSYRASGNTIYF. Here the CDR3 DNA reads TGTGCCAGCAGCTCTTACAGGGCTTCTGGAAACACCATATATTTT.